Each of the 5 T cell receptor beta chains below was sequenced from the same sample in a study of blood T cell repertoires in COVID-19 (TCRdb year 2020). Libraries were made using the immunoSEQ multiplex PCR assay. The source is immuneACCESS, and TCRdb retained only in-frame sequences with V and J called. Part of the clones is not carried over; for the studies checked, unresolved V genes explain less than half of this, and the remainder is unexplained. Counted in this sample were 240,000 or so clones; roughly 87% of them appeared once. The ten most abundant clones make up 7.2% of the sample. The sample comprised peripheral blood. The receptors come from a man aged 55 to 70 who had recovered from COVID-19.

The V gene is TRBV5-1, the J gene TRBJ1-6, with 9 nucleotides matching TRBD1. The CDR3 contains 16 residues. Germline V gives CDR1 SGHRS, CDR2 YFSETQ. Trimming took 3 bases from V and 11 from J; bases not matched to a gene: 12. CDR3 in amino acids: CASSSGQGTSSAPLHF. CDR3 bases: TGCGCCAGCAGCTCAGGACAGGGGACTTCTTCTGCACCCCTCCACTTT.

The chain uses TRBV6-5 and TRBJ1-1, with D maybe TRBD1 (6 bases). This CDR3 comprises 15 residues. Trimming stripped 5 bases from V and 2 bases from J, with 15 bases between. Germline CDR1 reads MNHEY; CDR2 reads SVGAGI. The CDR3 protein is CASSKTGRQNTEAFF. The CDR3, as DNA: TGTGCCAGCAGTAAAACAGGGCGCCAAAACACTGAAGCTTTCTTT.

The rearrangement links TRBV5-6 to TRBJ2-3; 12 bases are shared with TRBD2. The CDR3 has 16 amino acids. Germline V CDR1 and CDR2: SGHDT, YYEEEE. Germline trimming cut 5 bases from V and 5 bases from J; bases unmatched to any gene: 9. The CDR3 here is CASSLLAGGPVDTQYF. The CDR3 DNA is TGTGCCAGCAGTTTGCTAGCGGGGGGGCCGGTAGATACGCAGTATTTT. Supplemented by reference TRBV5-6 and TRBJ2-3, the full variable domain reads DAGVTQSPTHLIKTRGQQVTLRCSPKSGHDTVSWYQQALGQGPQFIFQYYEEEERQRGNFPDRFSGHQFPNYSSELNVNALLLGDSALYLCASSLLAGGPVDTQYFGPGTRLTVL.

The genes are TRBV4-1 and TRBJ1-1; D is unresolved. V shed 4 bases and J shed 8 bases, with 11 bases lying between them. The length of the CDR3 is 12 residues. Germline V gene lookup returns CDR1 MGHRA and CDR2 YSYEKL. CDR3 amino acids: CASSLGGREAFF. CDR3 nucleotides: TGCGCCAGCAGCCTAGGCGGCAGAGAAGCTTTCTTT.

This clone was seen a handful of times. This sequence joins TRBV7-2 and TRBJ2-1; D may be TRBD1 (6 bases). Germline-derived CDR1 and CDR2 are SGHTA and FQGNSA. The CDR3 has 16 amino acids. V lost 1 base and J 7 bases, leaving 17 bases between the germline ends. CDR3 nucleotides: TGTGCCAGCAGCTTAGTAGCTCGGGGACACCGGAATGAGCAGTTCTTC. Translated: CASSLVARGHRNEQFF.